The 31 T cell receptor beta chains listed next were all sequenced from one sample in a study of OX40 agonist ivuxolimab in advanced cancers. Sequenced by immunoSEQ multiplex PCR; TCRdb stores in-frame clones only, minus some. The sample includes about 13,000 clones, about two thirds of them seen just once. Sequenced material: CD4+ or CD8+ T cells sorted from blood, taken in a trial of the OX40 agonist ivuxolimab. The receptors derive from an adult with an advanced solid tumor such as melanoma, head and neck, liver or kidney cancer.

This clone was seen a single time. CDR3 sequence: CASSPLGNEQFF. CDR3 nucleotide sequence: TGTGCCAGCAGTCCCCTCGGTAATGAGCAGTTCTTC. J is TRBJ2-1 and V is TRBV28; D call uncertain. Trimming shortened V by 5 bases and J by 7 bases, and 9 bases separated the two germline ends. Germline V lookup: CDR1 MDHEN, CDR2 SYDVKM. The CDR3 spans 12 residues.

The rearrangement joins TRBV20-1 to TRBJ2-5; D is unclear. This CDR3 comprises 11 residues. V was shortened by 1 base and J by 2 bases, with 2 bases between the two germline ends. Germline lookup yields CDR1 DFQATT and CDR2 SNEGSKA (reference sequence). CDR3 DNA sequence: TGCAGTGCTAGAGGACAAGAGACCCAGTACTTC. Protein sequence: CSARGQETQYF.

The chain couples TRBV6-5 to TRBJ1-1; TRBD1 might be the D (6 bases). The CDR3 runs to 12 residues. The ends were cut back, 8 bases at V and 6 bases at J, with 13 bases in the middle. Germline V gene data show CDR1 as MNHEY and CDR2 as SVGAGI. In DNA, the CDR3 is TGTGCCAGCGAGGGGGATAAGGCTGAAGCTTTCTTT. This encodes CASEGDKAEAFF.

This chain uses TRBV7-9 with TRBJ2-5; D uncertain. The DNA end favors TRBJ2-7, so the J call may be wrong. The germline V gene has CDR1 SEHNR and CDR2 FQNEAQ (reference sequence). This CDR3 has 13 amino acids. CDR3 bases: TGTGCCAGCAGCTTTAGGTCTAGCTACGAGCAGTACTTC. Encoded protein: CASSFRSSYEQYF.

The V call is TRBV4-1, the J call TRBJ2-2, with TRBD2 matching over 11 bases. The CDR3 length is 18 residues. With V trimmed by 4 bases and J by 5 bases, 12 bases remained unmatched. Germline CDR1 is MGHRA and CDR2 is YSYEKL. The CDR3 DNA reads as TGCGCCAGCAGCCCCAAGGGTAGCACTAGCGGGAGAACCGGGGAGCTGTTTTTT. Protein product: CASSPKGSTSGRTGELFF.

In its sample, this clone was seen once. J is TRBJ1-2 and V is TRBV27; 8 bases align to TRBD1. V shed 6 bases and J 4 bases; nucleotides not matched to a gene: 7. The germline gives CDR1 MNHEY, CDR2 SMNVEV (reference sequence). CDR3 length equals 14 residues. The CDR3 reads CASRDVGQGYGYTF. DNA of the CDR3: TGTGCCAGCAGAGACGTTGGACAGGGCTATGGCTACACCTTC.

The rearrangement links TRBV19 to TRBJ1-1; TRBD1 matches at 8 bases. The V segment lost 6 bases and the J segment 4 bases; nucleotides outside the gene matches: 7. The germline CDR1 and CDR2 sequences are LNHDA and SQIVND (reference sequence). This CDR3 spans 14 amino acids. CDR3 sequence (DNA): TGTGCCAGTAGGCCAGGGGGCTGGGGCACTGAAGCTTTCTTT. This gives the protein CASRPGGWGTEAFF.

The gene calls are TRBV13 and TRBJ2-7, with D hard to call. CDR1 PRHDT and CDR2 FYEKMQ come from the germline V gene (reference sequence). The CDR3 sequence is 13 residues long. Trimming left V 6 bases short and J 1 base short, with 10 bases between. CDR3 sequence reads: CASSDGRSYEQYF. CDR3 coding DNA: TGTGCCAGCAGTGATGGGCGGTCCTACGAGCAGTACTTC.

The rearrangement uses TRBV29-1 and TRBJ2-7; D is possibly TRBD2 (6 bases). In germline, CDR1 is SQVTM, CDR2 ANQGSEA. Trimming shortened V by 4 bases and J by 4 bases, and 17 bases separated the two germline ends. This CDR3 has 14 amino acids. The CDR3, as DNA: TGCAGCGTTGTTGAGCAGGGAGGTTTGTACGAGCAGTACTTC. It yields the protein CSVVEQGGLYEQYF.

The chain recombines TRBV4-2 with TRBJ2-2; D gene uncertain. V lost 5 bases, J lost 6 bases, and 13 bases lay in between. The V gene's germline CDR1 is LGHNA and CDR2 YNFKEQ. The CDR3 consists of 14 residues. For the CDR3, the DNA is TGTGCCAGCAGCGTAAGCGCAGGAGCCGGGGAGCTGTTTTTT. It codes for CASSVSAGAGELFF.

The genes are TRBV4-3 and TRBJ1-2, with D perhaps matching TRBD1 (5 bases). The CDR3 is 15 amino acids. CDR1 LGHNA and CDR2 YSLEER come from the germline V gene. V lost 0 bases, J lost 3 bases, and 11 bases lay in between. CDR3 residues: CASSQDPGSYYGYTF. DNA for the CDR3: TGCGCCAGCAGCCAAGACCCAGGGAGTTACTATGGCTACACCTTC.

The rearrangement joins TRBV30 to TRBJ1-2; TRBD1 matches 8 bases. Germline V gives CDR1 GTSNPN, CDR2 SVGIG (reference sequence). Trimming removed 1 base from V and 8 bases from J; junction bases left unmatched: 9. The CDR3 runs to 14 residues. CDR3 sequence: CAWSAGGTGSGYTF. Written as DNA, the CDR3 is TGTGCCTGGAGTGCAGGGGGCACGGGTTCCGGCTACACCTTC.

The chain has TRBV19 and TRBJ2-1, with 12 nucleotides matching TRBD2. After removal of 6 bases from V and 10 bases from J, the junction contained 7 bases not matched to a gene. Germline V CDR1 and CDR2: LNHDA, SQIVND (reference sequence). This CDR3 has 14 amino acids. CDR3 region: CASSLAGGQVEQFF. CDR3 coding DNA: TGTGCCAGTAGCCTAGCGGGGGGGCAGGTAGAGCAGTTCTTC.

The CDR3 sequence: CASSFAGGVDTQYF. CDR3 in DNA: TGTGCCAGCAGCTTTGCAGGGGGCGTAGATACGCAGTATTTT. The V gene is TRBV5-4, the J gene TRBJ2-3, with TRBD1 matching over 8 bases. This CDR3 spans 14 amino acids. J was trimmed by 5 bases and V by 2 bases; bases with no gene match: 4. Germline V lookup: CDR1 SGHNT, CDR2 YYREEE (reference sequence).

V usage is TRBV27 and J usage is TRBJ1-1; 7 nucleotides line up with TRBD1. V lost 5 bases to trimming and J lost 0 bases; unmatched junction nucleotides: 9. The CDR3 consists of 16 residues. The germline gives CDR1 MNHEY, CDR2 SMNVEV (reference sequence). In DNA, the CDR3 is TGTGCCAGCAGTCCCAGGACAGGCCTCATGAACACTGAAGCTTTCTTT. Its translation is CASSPRTGLMNTEAFF.

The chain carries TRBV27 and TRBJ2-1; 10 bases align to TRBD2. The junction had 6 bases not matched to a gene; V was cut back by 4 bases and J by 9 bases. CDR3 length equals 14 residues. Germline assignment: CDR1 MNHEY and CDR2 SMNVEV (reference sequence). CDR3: CASSYSGRGLEQFF. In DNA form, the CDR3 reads TGTGCCAGCAGTTACAGCGGGAGGGGCCTTGAGCAGTTCTTC.

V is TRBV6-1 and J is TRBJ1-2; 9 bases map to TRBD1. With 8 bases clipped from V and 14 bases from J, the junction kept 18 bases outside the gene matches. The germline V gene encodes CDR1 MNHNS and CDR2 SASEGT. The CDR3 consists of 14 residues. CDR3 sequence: CASGAGTGPYPRTF. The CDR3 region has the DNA TGTGCCAGCGGTGCAGGGACAGGGCCCTACCCCAGGACCTTC.

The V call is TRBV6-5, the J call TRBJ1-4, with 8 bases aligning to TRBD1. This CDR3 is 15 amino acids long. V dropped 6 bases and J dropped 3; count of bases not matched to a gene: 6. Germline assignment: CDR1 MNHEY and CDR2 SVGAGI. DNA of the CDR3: TGTGCCAGCAGCCCAGGGGGCGCTTCTAATGAAAAACTGTTTTTT. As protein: CASSPGGASNEKLFF.

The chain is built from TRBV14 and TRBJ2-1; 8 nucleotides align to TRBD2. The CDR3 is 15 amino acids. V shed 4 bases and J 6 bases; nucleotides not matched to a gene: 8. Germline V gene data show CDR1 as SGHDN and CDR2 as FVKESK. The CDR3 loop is CASSLAGFASNEQFF. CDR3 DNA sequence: TGTGCCAGCAGCCTAGCGGGGTTCGCTAGCAATGAGCAGTTCTTC.

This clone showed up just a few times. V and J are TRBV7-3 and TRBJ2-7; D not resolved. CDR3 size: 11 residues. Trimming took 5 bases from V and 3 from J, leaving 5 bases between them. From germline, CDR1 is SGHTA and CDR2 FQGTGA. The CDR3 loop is CASSPIYEQYF. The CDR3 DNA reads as TGTGCCAGCAGCCCAATCTACGAGCAGTACTTC.

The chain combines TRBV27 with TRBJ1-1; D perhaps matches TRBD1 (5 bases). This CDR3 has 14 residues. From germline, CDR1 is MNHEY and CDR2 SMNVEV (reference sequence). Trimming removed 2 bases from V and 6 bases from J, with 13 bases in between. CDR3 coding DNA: TGTGCCAGCAGTTTAAGTTACAGGAGGGCTGAAGCTTTCTTT. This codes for CASSLSYRRAEAFF.

CDR3 sequence (DNA): TGTGCCAGCAGCTTAGTAGGTGGGGTAGATACGCAGTATTTT. Translation: CASSLVGGVDTQYF. The rearrangement joins TRBV11-2 to TRBJ2-3; D gene uncertain. Germline V CDR1 and CDR2: SGHAT, FQNNGV. This CDR3 has 14 amino acids. The ends were cut back, 1 base at V and 5 bases at J, with 10 bases in the middle.

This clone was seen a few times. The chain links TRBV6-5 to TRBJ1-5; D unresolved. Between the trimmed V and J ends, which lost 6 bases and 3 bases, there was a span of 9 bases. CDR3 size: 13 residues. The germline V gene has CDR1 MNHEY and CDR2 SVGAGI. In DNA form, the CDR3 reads TGTGCCAGCAGCCTCTTGCTCAATCAGCCCCAGCATTTT. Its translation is CASSLLLNQPQHF.

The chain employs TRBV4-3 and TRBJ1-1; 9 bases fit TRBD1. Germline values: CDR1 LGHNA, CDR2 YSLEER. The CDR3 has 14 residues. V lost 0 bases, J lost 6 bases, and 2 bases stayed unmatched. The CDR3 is CASSQEQGAPEAFF. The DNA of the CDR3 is TGCGCCAGCAGCCAAGAACAGGGGGCCCCTGAAGCTTTCTTT.

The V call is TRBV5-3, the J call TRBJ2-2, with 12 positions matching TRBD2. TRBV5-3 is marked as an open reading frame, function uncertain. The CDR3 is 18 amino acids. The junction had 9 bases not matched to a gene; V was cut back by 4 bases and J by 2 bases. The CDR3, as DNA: TGTGCCAGAAGCCCAGCAGCTAGCGGGGGGGCCAACACCGGGGAGCTGTTTTTT. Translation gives CARSPAASGGANTGELFF.

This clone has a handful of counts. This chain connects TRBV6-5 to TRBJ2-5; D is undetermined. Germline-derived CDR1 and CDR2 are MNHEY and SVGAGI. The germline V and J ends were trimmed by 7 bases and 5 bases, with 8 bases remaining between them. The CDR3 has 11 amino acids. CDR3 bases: TGTGCCAGCACCTTGGGGGAGACCCAGTACTTC. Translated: CASTLGETQYF.

The CDR3 reads CASSLTGPLTEAFF. As DNA, the CDR3 is TGTGCCAGCAGTTTAACAGGGCCACTCACTGAAGCTTTCTTT. The chain employs TRBV2 and TRBJ1-1; TRBD1 is a possible D gene (6 bases). The germline CDR1 and CDR2 sequences are SNHLY and FYNNEI. V lost 5 bases and J lost 4, with 14 bases in between. There are 14 residues in the CDR3.

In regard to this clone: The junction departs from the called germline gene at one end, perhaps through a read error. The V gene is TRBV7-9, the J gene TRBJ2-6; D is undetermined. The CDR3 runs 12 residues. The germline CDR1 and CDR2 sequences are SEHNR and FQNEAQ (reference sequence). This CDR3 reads CASSVAGNVLTF. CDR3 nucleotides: TGTGCCAGCAGCGTAGCAGGCAACGTCCTGACTTTC.

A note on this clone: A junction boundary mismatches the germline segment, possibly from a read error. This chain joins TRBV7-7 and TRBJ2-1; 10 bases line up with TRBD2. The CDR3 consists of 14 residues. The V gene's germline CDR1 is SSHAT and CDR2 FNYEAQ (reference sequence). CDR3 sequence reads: CASSPAGGLNEQFF. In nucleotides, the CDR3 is TGTGCTAGCAGCCCAGCGGGGGGGCTTAATGAGCAGTTCTTC.

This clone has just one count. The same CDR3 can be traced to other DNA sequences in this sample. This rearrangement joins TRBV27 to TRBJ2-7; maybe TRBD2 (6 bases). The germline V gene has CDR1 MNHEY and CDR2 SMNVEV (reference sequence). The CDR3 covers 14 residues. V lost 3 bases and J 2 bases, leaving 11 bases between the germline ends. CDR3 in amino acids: CASSLRGRPYEQYF. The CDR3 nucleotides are TGTGCCAGCAGTTTGCGGGGCCGCCCCTACGAGCAGTACTTC.

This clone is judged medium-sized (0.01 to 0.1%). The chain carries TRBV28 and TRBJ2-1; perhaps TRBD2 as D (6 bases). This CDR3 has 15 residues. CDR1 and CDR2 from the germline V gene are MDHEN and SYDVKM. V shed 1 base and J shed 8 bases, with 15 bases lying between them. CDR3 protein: CASSLLGGDLYEQFF. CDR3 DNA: TGTGCCAGCAGTTTATTGGGCGGGGATCTTTATGAGCAGTTCTTC.